What follows are 23 T cell receptor beta chains derived from one specimen sequenced in a study of identical twins. One entry per CDR3 protein, called by TCRdb with MiXCR from the 5' RACE reads. The sample contains 500,000 to 600,000 distinct CDR3 sequences, about 20% of which appear only once. This sample was shared with a second study, whose subject was T cells expressing NK-cell markers.

The material sequenced was CD4+ T cells sorted from blood. These receptors were obtained from a young woman in good health.

The chain joins TRBV2 to TRBJ2-2; possible D gene TRBD1, 5 bases. Trimming stripped 11 bases from V and 2 bases from J, with 12 bases between. Per germline, CDR1 SNHLY and CDR2 FYNNEI. This CDR3 spans 13 amino acids. The CDR3 DNA reads as TGTGCCGGGTCGACAGAAAACACCGGGGAGCTGTTTTTT. Its translation: CAGSTENTGELFF.

The DNA for the CDR3 is TGTGCCAGCAGCTGGGAGAGCGGGAGGGCCTACGAGCAGTACTTC. It yields the protein CASSWESGRAYEQYF. The chain combines TRBV12-3 or TRBV12-4 with TRBJ2-7; 10 nucleotides match TRBD2. The CDR3 sequence is 15 residues long. The V gene end was trimmed by 6 bases and the J gene end by 2 bases; junction bases not matched to a gene: 7.

This clonotype was picked up a small number of times. V is TRBV5-1 and J is TRBJ2-1; perhaps TRBD2 as D (5 bases). This CDR3 comprises 14 residues. The germline V and J ends were trimmed by 5 bases and 3 bases, with 12 bases remaining between them. The germline CDR1 and CDR2 sequences are SGHRS and YFSETQ. CDR3 loop: CASSGGGGYNEQFF. CDR3 sequence (DNA): TGCGCCAGCAGTGGTGGAGGCGGCTACAATGAGCAGTTCTTC.

This clonotype has a handful of counts. The V gene is TRBV5-1, the J gene TRBJ1-6; TRBD1 is a possible D gene (5 bases). The CDR3 consists of 15 residues. Per the germline V gene, CDR1 is SGHRS and CDR2 is YFSETQ. The V and J ends lost 4 bases and 9 bases respectively, with 17 bases between them. The DNA of the CDR3 is TGCGCCAGCAGCGTGGCCGCGGGGCCCTCTTCACCCCTCCACTTT. Its protein product is CASSVAAGPSSPLHF.

This clonotype was seen a few times. The rearrangement links TRBV29-1 to TRBJ2-3; D gene uncertain. CDR1 SQVTM and CDR2 ANQGSEA come from the germline V gene. The CDR3 contains 13 residues. The V gene lost 4 bases and the J gene lost 2 bases, with 10 bases spanning the gap. The CDR3 protein is CSVADFSTDTQYF. In DNA form, the CDR3 reads TGCAGCGTTGCTGACTTTTCCACAGATACGCAGTATTTT.

This clonotype was detected a few times. The gene calls are TRBV6-1 and TRBJ2-1, with unresolved D. Trimming removed 8 bases at V and 2 bases at J, with 7 bases between. This CDR3 is built from 12 residues. Germline V lookup: CDR1 MNHNS, CDR2 SASEGT. The CDR3 DNA sequence: TGTGCCAGCCGGCCTCCCTACAATGAGCAGTTCTTC. Its protein is CASRPPYNEQFF.

A few counts support this clonotype. This rearrangement joins TRBV5-1 to TRBJ2-1; no clear D gene. V was cut by 4 bases and J by 5 bases, with 13 bases left in between. Germline V gene sequence: CDR1 SGHRS, CDR2 YFSETQ. The length of the CDR3 is 14 residues. The CDR3 reads CASSQGGPNNEQFF. Here the CDR3 DNA reads TGCGCCAGCAGCCAAGGTGGACCGAACAATGAGCAGTTCTTC.

This clonotype was seen only a few times. The chain has TRBV27 and TRBJ2-6; D gene ambiguous. Germline assignment: CDR1 MNHEY and CDR2 SMNVEV (reference sequence). The CDR3 contains 15 residues. The V and J ends lost 5 bases and 1 base respectively, with 9 bases between them. The CDR3 is CASSVVRSGANVLTF. The CDR3 DNA reads TGTGCCAGCAGTGTCGTCCGGTCTGGGGCCAACGTCCTGACTTTC.

V gene TRBV5-1 combines with J gene TRBJ1-1; the D gene is possibly TRBD1 (5 bases). V gave up 5 bases and J gave up 1 base, with 15 bases separating them. The CDR3 has 15 amino acids. The germline CDR1 and CDR2 sequences are SGHRS and YFSETQ. The CDR3 region has the DNA TGCGCCAGCAGTTTGTCCAGGGTCGGGAACACTGAAGCTTTCTTT. Protein product: CASSLSRVGNTEAFF.

The rearrangement links TRBV3-1 to TRBJ2-2, with D perhaps TRBD1 (6 bases). This CDR3 spans 15 amino acids. Deletions cut 6 bases from V and 4 bases from J, with 15 bases between. The germline V gene encodes CDR1 LGHDT and CDR2 YNNKEL (reference sequence). The CDR3 bases are TGTGCCAGCAGTCGAGGGCAGGGGAGCACCGGGGAGCTGTTTTTT. Its protein product is CASSRGQGSTGELFF.

This sequence joins TRBV12-3 or TRBV12-4 and TRBJ2-2; D remains ambiguous. The ends were cut back, 2 bases at V and 1 base at J, with 8 bases in the middle. CDR3 length equals 15 residues. The CDR3 region has the DNA TGTGCCAGCAGTTTAAGGTGGGGGAACACCGGGGAGCTGTTTTTT. It codes for CASSLRWGNTGELFF.

This clonotype was observed a single time. The chain uses TRBV5-1 and TRBJ2-7, with TRBD2 matching over 11 bases. The V segment lost 5 bases and the J segment 5 bases; nucleotides outside the gene matches: 6. This CDR3 contains 14 residues. The germline V gene encodes CDR1 SGHRS and CDR2 YFSETQ. CDR3: CASRGTLAGDEQYF. As DNA, the CDR3 is TGCGCCAGCAGGGGGACACTAGCGGGAGACGAGCAGTACTTC.

This clonotype was observed a few times. The rearrangement links TRBV9 to TRBJ1-3; D not resolved. Germline V gives CDR1 SGDLS, CDR2 YYNGEE. The CDR3 covers 12 residues. V gave up 3 bases and J gave up 10 bases, with 11 bases separating them. This CDR3 reads CASSGDVRTIYF. The CDR3 coding sequence is TGTGCCAGCAGCGGAGACGTCCGGACCATATATTTT.

This clonotype was recorded once. The chain uses TRBV7-2 and TRBJ2-3, with D tentatively TRBD1 (5 bases). This CDR3 region has 16 residues. Trimming left V 2 bases short and J 2 bases short, with 14 bases between. CDR1 is SGHTA, CDR2 FQGNSA, per germline. The DNA for the CDR3 is TGTGCCAGCAGCTTACAGCGCCTAGGGGTCACAGATACGCAGTATTTT. Translation gives CASSLQRLGVTDTQYF.

This clonotype has more than one count but fewer than ten. The rearrangement uses TRBV6-5 and TRBJ1-5, with D unclear. CDR1 and CDR2 (germline): MNHEY, SVGAGI. The CDR3 totals 15 residues. The V end was cut by 2 bases, the J end by 9 bases, with 17 bases between. CDR3 region: CASSYGDSDGWPQHF. The CDR3 coding sequence is TGTGCCAGCAGTTACGGTGATTCCGATGGCTGGCCCCAGCATTTT.

The V and J genes are TRBV20-1 and TRBJ2-3; 7 positions agree with TRBD1. The CDR3 runs to 16 residues. J gave up 2 bases and V 1 base, and 9 bases lay outside the gene matches. Germline loops: CDR1 DFQATT, CDR2 SNEGSKA (reference sequence). The DNA for the CDR3 is TGCAGTGCTAGAGCATCTTTAGGGACAGACACAGATACGCAGTATTTT. This gives the protein CSARASLGTDTDTQYF.

This rearrangement joins TRBV20-1 to TRBJ2-1; 10 bases agree with TRBD2. Germline V lookup: CDR1 DFQATT, CDR2 SNEGSKA (reference sequence). J was trimmed by 4 bases and V by 0 bases; bases with no gene match: 6. This CDR3 has 16 amino acids. The CDR3 region is CSARDVLAGDYNEQFF. The CDR3 DNA reads as TGCAGTGCTAGAGATGTGCTAGCGGGGGATTACAATGAGCAGTTCTTC.

This clonotype was picked up a small number of times. The chain carries TRBV7-2 and TRBJ2-3, with D unresolved. Trimming cost V 4 bases and J 6 bases, with 11 bases left between them. CDR3 length: 13 amino acids. CDR1 is SGHTA and CDR2 is FQGNSA in the germline V gene. The CDR3 DNA sequence: TGTGCCAGCAGCTCCCGACACTCGGATACGCAGTATTTT. Its protein product is CASSSRHSDTQYF.

The genes are TRBV18 and TRBJ1-1; 7 bases are a match to TRBD1. CDR1 KGHSH and CDR2 LQKENI come from the germline V gene. This CDR3 spans 14 amino acids. V shed 2 bases, J shed 5 bases, and the junction held 5 bases outside the gene matches. CDR3 amino acids: CASSPTTGVTEAFF. CDR3 coding DNA: TGTGCCAGCTCACCAACAACAGGGGTGACTGAAGCTTTCTTT.

V usage is TRBV5-1 and J usage is TRBJ1-5, with TRBD1 matching over 9 bases. CDR3 length: 15 amino acids. The germline V gene encodes CDR1 SGHRS and CDR2 YFSETQ. Trimming removed 0 bases from V and 9 bases from J; junction bases left unmatched: 7. The CDR3 protein is CASSLGTGDPGPQHF. In DNA, the CDR3 is TGCGCCAGCAGCTTGGGGACAGGGGATCCTGGGCCCCAGCATTTT. The whole variable domain, filled in from reference TRBV5-1 and TRBJ1-5, reads KAGVTQTPRYLIKTRGQQVTLSCSPISGHRSVSWYQQTPGQGLQFLFEYFSETQRNKGNFPGRFSGRQFSNSRSEMNVSTLELGDSALYLCASSLGTGDPGPQHFGDGTRLSIL.

To note about this clonotype: Its ends do not fully match the called genes, so a read error is possible. This rearrangement joins TRBV6-1 to TRBJ1-2; D is perhaps TRBD1 (6 bases). The CDR3 has 13 residues. The germline V gene encodes CDR1 MNHNS and CDR2 SASEGT. Here the CDR3 reads CASTEGGSYGYTF. In DNA form, the CDR3 reads TGTGCCAGCACTGAAGGGGGAAGCTATGGCTACACCTTC.

At least ten counts were recorded for this clonotype. CDR3 in DNA: TGCAGCGTTGTAAATCCATCTAATGAAAAACTGTTTTTT. Translating gives CSVVNPSNEKLFF. The genes are TRBV29-1 and TRBJ1-4, with D uncertain. The length of the CDR3 is 13 residues. Germline V gene data show CDR1 as SQVTM and CDR2 as ANQGSEA. With 4 bases removed from V and 3 bases from J, the gap between germline ends came to 9 bases.

The gene calls are TRBV12-5 and TRBJ2-3; a possible D gene is TRBD1 (8 bases). The germline V and J ends were trimmed by 0 bases and 2 bases, with 18 bases remaining between them. CDR3 size: 18 residues. The germline V gene has CDR1 LGHNT and CDR2 FRNRAP. The chain's CDR3 is CASGLVRGGTGFTDTQYF. The CDR3 DNA reads as TGTGCTAGTGGTTTGGTAAGGGGAGGGACAGGATTCACAGATACGCAGTATTTT.